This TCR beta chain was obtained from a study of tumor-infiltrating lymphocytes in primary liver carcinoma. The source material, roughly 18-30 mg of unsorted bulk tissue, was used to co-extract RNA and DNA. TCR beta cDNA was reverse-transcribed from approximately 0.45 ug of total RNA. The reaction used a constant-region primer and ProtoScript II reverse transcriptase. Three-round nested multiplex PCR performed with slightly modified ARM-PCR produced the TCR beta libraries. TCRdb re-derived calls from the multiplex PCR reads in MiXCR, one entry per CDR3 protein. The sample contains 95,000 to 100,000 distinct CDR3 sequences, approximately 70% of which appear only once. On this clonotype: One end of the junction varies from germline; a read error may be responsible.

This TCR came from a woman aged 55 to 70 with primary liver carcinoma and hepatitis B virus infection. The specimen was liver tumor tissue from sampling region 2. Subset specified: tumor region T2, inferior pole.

In nucleotides, the CDR3 is TGTGCCAGCAGCCATGGACTAGCGGGAGCCTACGAGCAGCACTTC. Encoded protein: CASSHGLAGAYEQHF. The V and J genes are TRBV4-2 and TRBJ2-7; 13 bases map to TRBD2. CDR3 size: 15 residues. In germline, CDR1 is LGHNA, CDR2 YNFKEQ.